What follows are 7 T cell receptor beta chains derived from one specimen sequenced in a study of CD8 T cells in Susac syndrome. The authors reverse transcribed roughly 0.5 to 1 ug RNA with random hexamers. Each CDR3 protein gets one entry after TCRdb re-called the immunoSEQ multiplex PCR reads with MiXCR. In the table there are tens of thousands of distinct CDR3 sequences, around 94% of which are singletons. The sample taken for sequencing was CD8+ T cells from PBMCs. The source is a human donor in good health.

The V call is TRBV12-5, the J call TRBJ1-5; no clear D. This CDR3 region has 14 residues. CDR1 LGHNT and CDR2 FRNRAP come from the germline V gene. V gave up 6 bases and J gave up 0 bases, with 9 bases separating them. CDR3 bases: TGTGCTAGTGGATCCGGGTTTAGCAATCAGCCCCAGCATTTT. This sequence encodes CASGSGFSNQPQHF.

The chain couples TRBV20-1 to TRBJ1-1; TRBD1 is a possible D gene (6 bases). Germline CDR1 and CDR2: DFQATT and SNEGSKA (reference sequence). V shed 0 bases and J shed 3 bases, with 11 bases lying between them. The length of the CDR3 is 14 residues. CDR3 coding DNA: TGCAGTGCTAGAGATCGACAGGTGTACACTGAAGCTTTCTTT. Amino acids: CSARDRQVYTEAFF.

This clonotype was recorded only once. V usage is TRBV13 and J usage is TRBJ2-2, with TRBD1 identical over 9 bases. Germline V gene sequence: CDR1 PRHDT, CDR2 FYEKMQ (reference sequence). The CDR3 is 16 amino acids. V lost 3 bases to trimming and J lost 1 base; unmatched junction nucleotides: 3. DNA of the CDR3: TGTGCCAGCAGCTTCTCGGGACAGGGGAACACCGGGGAGCTGTTTTTT. Protein: CASSFSGQGNTGELFF.

This clonotype has a single count. The chain has TRBV15 and TRBJ2-1, with a tentative D call TRBD2 (5 bases). CDR1 and CDR2 from the germline V gene are LNHNV and YYDKDF (reference sequence). CDR3 length: 13 residues. V was cut by 1 base and J by 9 bases, with 10 bases left in between. This chain's CDR3 is CATSRVLGSEQFF. The CDR3 nucleotides are TGTGCCACCAGCAGAGTATTAGGGAGTGAGCAGTTCTTC.

The chain is built from TRBV27 and TRBJ1-5; no clear D. V was clipped by 6 bases and J by 0 bases, with 3 bases between them. CDR1 and CDR2 from the germline V gene are MNHEY and SMNVEV (reference sequence). CDR3 length: 12 amino acids. CDR3 sequence: CASSDSNQPQHF. In DNA, the CDR3 is TGTGCCAGCAGCGATAGCAATCAGCCCCAGCATTTT.

This clonotype appeared a single time. The V gene is TRBV7-9, the J gene TRBJ1-1; D not resolved. Between the trimmed V and J ends, which lost 5 bases and 3 bases, there was a span of 7 bases. Per the germline V gene, CDR1 is SEHNR and CDR2 is FQNEAQ (reference sequence). This CDR3 is 12 amino acids long. The CDR3 DNA is TGTGCCAGCAGCGTGACACACACTGAAGCTTTCTTT. Its protein product is CASSVTHTEAFF.

This chain joins TRBV5-1 and TRBJ2-7, with TRBD1 identical over 12 bases. Losses at the gene ends were 4 bases for V and 2 bases for J; bases not matched to a gene: 4. The CDR3 spans 15 residues. Germline-derived CDR1 and CDR2 are SGHRS and YFSETQ. The CDR3 loop is CASSPGTGGAYEQYF. In DNA form, the CDR3 reads TGCGCCAGCAGCCCCGGGACAGGGGGCGCCTACGAGCAGTACTTC.